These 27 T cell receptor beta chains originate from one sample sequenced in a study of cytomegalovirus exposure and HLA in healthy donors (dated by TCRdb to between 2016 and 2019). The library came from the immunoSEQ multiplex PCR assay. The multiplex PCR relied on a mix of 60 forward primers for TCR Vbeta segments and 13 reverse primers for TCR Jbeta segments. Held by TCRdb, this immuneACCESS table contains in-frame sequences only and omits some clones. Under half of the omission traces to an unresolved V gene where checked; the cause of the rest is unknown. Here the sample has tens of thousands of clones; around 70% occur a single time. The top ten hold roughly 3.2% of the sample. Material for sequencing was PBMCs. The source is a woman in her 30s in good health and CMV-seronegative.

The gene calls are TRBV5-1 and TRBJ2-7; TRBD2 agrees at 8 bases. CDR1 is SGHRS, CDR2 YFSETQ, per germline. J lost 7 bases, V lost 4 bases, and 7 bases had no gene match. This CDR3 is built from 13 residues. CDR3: CASSQGIAGEQYF. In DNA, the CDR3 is TGCGCCAGCAGCCAAGGGATAGCGGGGGAGCAGTACTTC.

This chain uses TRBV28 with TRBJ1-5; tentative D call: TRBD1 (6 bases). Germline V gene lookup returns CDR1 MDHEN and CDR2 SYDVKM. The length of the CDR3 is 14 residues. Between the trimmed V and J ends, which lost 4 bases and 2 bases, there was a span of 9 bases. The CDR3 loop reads CASSSRQGNQPQHF. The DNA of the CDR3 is TGTGCCAGCAGTTCTAGACAGGGCAATCAGCCCCAGCATTTT.

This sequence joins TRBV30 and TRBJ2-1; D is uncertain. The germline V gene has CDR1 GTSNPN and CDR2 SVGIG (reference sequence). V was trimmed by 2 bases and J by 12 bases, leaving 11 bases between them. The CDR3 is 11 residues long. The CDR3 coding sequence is TGTGCCTGGAGTCAGGCCCACCTGCAGTTCTTC. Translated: CAWSQAHLQFF.

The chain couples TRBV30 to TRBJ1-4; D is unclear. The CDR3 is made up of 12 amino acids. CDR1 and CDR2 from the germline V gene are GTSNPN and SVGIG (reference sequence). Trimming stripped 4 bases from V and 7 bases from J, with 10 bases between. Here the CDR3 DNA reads TGTGCCTGGAACCATATCAGTGAAAAACTGTTTTTT. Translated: CAWNHISEKLFF.

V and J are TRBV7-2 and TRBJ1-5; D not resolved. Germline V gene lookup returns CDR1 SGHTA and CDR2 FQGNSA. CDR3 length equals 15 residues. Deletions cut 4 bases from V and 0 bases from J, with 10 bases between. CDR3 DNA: TGTGCCAGCAGCTCGGAAGAGGATAGCAATCAGCCCCAGCATTTT. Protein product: CASSSEEDSNQPQHF.

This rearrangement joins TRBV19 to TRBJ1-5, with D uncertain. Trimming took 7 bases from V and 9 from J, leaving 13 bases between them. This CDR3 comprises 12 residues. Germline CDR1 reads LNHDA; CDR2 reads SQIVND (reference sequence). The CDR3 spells CASNGPGAPQHF. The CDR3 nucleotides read TGTGCCAGTAACGGCCCCGGAGCGCCCCAGCATTTT.

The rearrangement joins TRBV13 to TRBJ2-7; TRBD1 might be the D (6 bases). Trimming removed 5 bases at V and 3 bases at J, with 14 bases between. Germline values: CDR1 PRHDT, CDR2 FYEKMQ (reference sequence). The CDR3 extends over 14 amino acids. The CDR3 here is CASSPSQGYYEQYF. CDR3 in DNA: TGTGCCAGCAGCCCGTCTCAGGGGTACTACGAGCAGTACTTC. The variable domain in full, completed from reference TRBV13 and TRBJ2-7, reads AAGVIQSPRHLIKEKRETATLKCYPIPRHDTVYWYQQGPGQDPQFLISFYEKMQSDKGSIPDRFSAQQFSDYHSELNMSSLELGDSALYFCASSPSQGYYEQYFGPGTRLTVT.

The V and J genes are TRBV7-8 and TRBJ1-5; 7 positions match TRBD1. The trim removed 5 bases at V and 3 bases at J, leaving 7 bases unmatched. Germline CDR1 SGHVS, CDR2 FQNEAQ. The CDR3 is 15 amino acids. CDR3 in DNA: TGTGCCAGCAGCCCCTCCGACAGGGCCAATCAGCCCCAGCATTTT. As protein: CASSPSDRANQPQHF.

CDR3 coding DNA: TGCAGCGTCACCCGGGGAGGGAACACCGGGGAGCTGTTTTTT. Amino acid sequence: CSVTRGGNTGELFF. The rearrangement joins TRBV29-1 to TRBJ2-2; TRBD2 might be the D (6 bases). V was shortened by 6 bases and J by 1 base, with 12 bases between the two germline ends. The CDR3 length is 14 residues. Germline CDR1 SQVTM, CDR2 ANQGSEA.

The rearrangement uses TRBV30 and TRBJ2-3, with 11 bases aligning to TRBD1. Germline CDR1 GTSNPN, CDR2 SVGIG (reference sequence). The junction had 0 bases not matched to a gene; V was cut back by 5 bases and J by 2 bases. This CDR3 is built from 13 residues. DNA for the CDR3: TGTGCCTGGGGACAGGGGGCCACAGATACGCAGTATTTT. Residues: CAWGQGATDTQYF.

CDR3 nucleotide sequence: TGTGCCAGCTCACCAGACAGTGCGTGGACCCAGTACTTC. This sequence encodes CASSPDSAWTQYF. The chain carries TRBV18 and TRBJ2-5, with D perhaps TRBD1 (5 bases). V dropped 2 bases and J dropped 7 bases, with 11 bases sitting between them. CDR1 KGHSH and CDR2 LQKENI come from the germline V gene. The CDR3 loop spans 13 amino acids. Together with reference TRBV18 and TRBJ2-5, the CDR3 gives the full variable domain: NAGVMQNPRHLVRRRGQEARLRCSPMKGHSHVYWYRQLPEEGLKFMVYLQKENIIDESGMPKERFSAEFPKEGPSILRIQQVVRGDSAAYFCASSPDSAWTQYFGPGTRLLVL.

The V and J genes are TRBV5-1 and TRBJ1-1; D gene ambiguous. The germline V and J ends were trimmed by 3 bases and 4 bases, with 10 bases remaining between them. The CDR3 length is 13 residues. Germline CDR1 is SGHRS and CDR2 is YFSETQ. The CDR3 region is CASSSRAFTEAFF. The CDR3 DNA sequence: TGCGCCAGCAGCTCGCGGGCGTTCACTGAAGCTTTCTTT.

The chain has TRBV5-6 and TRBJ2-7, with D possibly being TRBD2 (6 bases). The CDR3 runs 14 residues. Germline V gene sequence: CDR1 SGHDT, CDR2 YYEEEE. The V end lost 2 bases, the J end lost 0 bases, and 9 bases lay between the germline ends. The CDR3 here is CASSFGTYSYEQYF. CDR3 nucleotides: TGTGCCAGCAGCTTCGGGACTTACTCCTACGAGCAGTACTTC.

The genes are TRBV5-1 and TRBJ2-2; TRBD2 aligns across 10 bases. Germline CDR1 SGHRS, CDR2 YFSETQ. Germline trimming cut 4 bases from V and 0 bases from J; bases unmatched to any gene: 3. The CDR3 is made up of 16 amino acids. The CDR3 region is CASSRTSGANTGELFF. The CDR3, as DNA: TGCGCCAGCAGCAGAACTAGCGGGGCGAACACCGGGGAGCTGTTTTTT. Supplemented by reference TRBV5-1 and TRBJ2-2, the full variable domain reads KAGVTQTPRYLIKTRGQQVTLSCSPISGHRSVSWYQQTPGQGLQFLFEYFSETQRNKGNFPGRFSGRQFSNSRSEMNVSTLELGDSALYLCASSRTSGANTGELFFGEGSRLTVL.

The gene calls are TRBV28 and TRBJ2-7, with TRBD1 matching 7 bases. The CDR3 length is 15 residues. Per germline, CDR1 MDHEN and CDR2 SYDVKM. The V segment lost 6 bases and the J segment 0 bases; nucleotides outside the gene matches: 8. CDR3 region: CASRKTTGTSYEQYF. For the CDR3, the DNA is TGTGCCAGCAGAAAAACGACAGGGACCTCCTACGAGCAGTACTTC.

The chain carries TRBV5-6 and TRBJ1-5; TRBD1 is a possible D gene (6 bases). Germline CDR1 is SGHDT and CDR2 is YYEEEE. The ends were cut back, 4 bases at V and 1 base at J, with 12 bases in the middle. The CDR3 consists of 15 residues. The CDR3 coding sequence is TGTGCCAGCAGCCGTTCAGGGGAGAGCAATCAGCCCCAGCATTTT. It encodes CASSRSGESNQPQHF. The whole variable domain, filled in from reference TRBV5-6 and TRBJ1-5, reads DAGVTQSPTHLIKTRGQQVTLRCSPKSGHDTVSWYQQALGQGPQFIFQYYEEEERQRGNFPDRFSGHQFPNYSSELNVNALLLGDSALYLCASSRSGESNQPQHFGDGTRLSIL.

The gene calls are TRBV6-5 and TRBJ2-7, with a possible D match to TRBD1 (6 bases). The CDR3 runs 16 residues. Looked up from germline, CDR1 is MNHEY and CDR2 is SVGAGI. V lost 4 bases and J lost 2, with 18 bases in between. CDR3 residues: CASSWQQGRGAYEQYF. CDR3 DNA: TGTGCCAGCAGTTGGCAACAGGGCCGCGGCGCCTACGAGCAGTACTTC.

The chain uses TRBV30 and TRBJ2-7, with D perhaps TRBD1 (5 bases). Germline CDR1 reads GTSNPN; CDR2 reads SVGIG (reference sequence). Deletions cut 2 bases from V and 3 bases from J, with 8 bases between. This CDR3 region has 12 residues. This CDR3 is CAWSLTDYEQYF. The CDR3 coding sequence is TGTGCCTGGAGTCTGACAGACTACGAGCAGTACTTC.

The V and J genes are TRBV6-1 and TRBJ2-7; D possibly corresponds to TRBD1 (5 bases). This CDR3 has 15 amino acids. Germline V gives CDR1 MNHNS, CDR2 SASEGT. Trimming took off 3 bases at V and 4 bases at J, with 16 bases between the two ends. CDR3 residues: CASSEGLGRVYEQYF. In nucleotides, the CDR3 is TGTGCCAGCAGTGAGGGTTTGGGCAGGGTTTACGAGCAGTACTTC.

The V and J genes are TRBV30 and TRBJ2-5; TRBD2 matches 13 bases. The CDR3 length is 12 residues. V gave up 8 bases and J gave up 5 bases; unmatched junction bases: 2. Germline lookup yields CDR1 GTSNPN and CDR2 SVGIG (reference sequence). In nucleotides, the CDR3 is TGTGCCCGGGGACTAGCGGGGGAGACCCAGTACTTC. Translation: CARGLAGETQYF.

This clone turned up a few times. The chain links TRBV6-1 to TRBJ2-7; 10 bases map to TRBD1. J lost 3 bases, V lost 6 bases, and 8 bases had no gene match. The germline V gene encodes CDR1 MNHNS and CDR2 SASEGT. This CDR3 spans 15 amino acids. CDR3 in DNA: TGTGCCAGCAGGCTGGGACAGGGGATTGGCTACGAGCAGTACTTC. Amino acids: CASRLGQGIGYEQYF.

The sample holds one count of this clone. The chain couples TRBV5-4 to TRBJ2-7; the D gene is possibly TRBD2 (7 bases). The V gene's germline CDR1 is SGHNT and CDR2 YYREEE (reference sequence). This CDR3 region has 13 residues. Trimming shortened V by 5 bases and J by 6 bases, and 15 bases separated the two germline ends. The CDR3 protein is CASRGAGGGEQYF. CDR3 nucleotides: TGTGCCAGCAGGGGGGCTGGCGGGGGCGAGCAGTACTTC.

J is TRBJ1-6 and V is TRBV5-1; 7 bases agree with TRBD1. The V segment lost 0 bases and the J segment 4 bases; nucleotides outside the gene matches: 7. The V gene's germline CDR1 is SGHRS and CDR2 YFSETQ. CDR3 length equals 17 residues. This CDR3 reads CASSLVALGQYNSPLHF. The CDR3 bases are TGCGCCAGCAGCTTGGTTGCCCTGGGACAGTATAATTCACCCCTCCACTTT.

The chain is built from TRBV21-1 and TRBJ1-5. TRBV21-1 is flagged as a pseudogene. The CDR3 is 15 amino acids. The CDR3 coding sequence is TGTGCCAGCAGCCCTAGACGGATGAGCAATCAGCCCCAGCATTTT. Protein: CASSPRRMSNQPQHF.

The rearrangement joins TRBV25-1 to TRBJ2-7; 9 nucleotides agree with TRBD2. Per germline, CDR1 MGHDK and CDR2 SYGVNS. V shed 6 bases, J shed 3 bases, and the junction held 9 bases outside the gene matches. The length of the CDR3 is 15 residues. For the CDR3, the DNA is TGTGCCAGCAGGCCCCCCCTAGCGGGGCTCTACGAGCAGTACTTC. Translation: CASRPPLAGLYEQYF.

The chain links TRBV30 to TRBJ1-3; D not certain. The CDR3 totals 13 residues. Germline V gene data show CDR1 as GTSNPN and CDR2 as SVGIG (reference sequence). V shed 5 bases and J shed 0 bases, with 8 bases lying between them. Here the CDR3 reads CAWDISSGNTIYF. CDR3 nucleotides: TGTGCCTGGGATATCAGCTCTGGAAACACCATATATTTT.

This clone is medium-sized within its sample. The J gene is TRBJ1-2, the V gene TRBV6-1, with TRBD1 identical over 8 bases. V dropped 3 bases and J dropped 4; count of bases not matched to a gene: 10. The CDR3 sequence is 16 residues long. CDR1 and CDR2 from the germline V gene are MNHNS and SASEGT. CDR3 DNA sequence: TGTGCCAGCAGTGAGCAGTCCGGGACAGGCGCCTATGGCTACACCTTC. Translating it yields CASSEQSGTGAYGYTF.